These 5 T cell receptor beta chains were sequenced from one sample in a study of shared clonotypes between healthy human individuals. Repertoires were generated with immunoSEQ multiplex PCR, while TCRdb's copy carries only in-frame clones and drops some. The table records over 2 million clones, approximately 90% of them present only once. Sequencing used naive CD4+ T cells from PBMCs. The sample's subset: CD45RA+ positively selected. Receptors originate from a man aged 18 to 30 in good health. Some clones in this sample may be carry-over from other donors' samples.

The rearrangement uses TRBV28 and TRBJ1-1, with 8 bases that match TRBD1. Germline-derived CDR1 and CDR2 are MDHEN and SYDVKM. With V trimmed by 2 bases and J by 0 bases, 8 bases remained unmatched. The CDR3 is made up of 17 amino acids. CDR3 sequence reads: CASSLPGQEFMNTEAFF. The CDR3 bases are TGTGCCAGCAGTTTACCGGGACAGGAGTTCATGAACACTGAAGCTTTCTTT.

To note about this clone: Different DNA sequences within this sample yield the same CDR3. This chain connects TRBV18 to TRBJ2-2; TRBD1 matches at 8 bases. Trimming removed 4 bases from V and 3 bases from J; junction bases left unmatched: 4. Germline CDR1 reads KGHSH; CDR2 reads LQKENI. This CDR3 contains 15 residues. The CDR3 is CASSLGQGDTGELFF. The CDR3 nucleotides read TGTGCCAGCTCACTCGGACAGGGCGACACCGGGGAGCTGTTTTTT.

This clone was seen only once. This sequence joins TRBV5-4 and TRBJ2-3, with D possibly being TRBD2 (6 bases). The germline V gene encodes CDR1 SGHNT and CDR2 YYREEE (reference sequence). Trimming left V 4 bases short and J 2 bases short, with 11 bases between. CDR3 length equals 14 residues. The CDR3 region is CASSRGTLTDTQYF. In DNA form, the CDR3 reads TGTGCCAGCAGCCGCGGGACTCTCACAGATACGCAGTATTTT.

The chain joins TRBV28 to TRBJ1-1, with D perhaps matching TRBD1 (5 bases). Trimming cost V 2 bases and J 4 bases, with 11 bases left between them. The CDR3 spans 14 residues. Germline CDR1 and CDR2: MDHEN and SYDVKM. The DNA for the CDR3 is TGTGCCAGCAGTTTAGCAACGGGGGGCACTGAAGCTTTCTTT. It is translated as CASSLATGGTEAFF.

CDR3 nucleotides: TGCGCCAGCAGCCTCGGACTAGCGGTAGCCAAAAACATTCAGTACTTC. Protein: CASSLGLAVAKNIQYF. The chain combines TRBV5-1 with TRBJ2-4; 10 nucleotides agree with TRBD2. The junction had 4 bases not matched to a gene; V was cut back by 4 bases and J by 0 bases. This CDR3 region has 16 residues. From germline, CDR1 is SGHRS and CDR2 YFSETQ.